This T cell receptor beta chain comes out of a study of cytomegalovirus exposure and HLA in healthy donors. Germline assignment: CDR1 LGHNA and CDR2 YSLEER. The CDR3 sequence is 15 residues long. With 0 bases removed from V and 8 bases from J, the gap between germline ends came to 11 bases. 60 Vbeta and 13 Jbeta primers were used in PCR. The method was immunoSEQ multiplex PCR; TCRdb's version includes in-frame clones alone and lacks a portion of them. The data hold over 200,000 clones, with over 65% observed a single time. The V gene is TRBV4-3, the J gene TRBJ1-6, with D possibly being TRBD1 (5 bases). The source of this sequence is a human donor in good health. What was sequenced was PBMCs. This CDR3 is CASSQDQGPDSPLHF. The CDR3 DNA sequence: TGCGCCAGCAGCCAAGATCAGGGCCCGGATTCACCCCTCCACTTT.